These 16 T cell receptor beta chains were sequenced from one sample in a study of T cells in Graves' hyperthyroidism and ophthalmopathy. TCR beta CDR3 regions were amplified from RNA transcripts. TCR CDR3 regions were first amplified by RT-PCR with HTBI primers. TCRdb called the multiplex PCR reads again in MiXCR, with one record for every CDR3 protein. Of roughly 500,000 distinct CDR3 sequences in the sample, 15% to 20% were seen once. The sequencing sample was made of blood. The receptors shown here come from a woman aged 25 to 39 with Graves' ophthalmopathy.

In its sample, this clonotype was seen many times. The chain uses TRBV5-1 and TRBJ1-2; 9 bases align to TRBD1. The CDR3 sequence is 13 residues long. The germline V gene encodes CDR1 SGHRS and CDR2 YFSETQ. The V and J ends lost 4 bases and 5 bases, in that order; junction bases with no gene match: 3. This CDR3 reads CASSDGTGYGYTF. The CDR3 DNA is TGCGCCAGCAGCGACGGGACAGGGTATGGCTACACCTTC.

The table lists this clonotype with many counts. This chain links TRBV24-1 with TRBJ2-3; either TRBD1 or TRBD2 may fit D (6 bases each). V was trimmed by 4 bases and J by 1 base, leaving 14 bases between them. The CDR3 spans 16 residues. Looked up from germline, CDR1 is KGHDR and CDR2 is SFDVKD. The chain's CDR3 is CATSDRGTPRTDTQYF. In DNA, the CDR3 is TGTGCCACCAGTGACCGCGGGACACCCCGCACAGATACGCAGTATTTT.

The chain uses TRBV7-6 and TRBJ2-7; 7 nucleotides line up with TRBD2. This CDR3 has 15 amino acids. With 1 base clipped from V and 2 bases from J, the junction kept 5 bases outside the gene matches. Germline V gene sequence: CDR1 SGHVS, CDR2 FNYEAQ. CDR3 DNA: TGTGCCAGCAGCTTAGGTCCTAGCGGCACCTACGAGCAGTACTTC. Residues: CASSLGPSGTYEQYF. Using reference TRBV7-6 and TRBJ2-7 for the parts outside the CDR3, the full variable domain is GAGVSQSPRYKVTKRGQDVALRCDPISGHVSLYWYRQALGQGPEFLTYFNYEAQQDKSGLPNDRFSAERPEGSISTLTIQRTEQRDSAMYRCASSLGPSGTYEQYFGPGTRLTVT.

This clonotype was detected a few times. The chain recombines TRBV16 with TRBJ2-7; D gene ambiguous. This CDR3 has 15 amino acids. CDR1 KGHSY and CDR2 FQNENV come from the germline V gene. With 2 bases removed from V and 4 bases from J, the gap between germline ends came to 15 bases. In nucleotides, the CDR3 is TGTGCCAGCAGCCAAACGGGTAGTCTGGAATACGAGCAGTACTTC. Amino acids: CASSQTGSLEYEQYF. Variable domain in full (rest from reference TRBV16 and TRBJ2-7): GEEVAQTPKHLVRGEGQKAKLYCAPIKGHSYVFWYQQVLKNEFKFLISFQNENVFDETGMPKERFSAKCLPNSPCSLEIQATKLEDSAVYFCASSQTGSLEYEQYFGPGTRLTVT.

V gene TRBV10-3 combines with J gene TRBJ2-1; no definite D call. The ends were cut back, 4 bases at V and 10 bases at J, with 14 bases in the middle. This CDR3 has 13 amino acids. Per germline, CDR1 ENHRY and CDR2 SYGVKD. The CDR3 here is CAISGLAKEEQFF. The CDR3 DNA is TGTGCCATCAGTGGTTTAGCTAAGGAGGAGCAGTTCTTC.

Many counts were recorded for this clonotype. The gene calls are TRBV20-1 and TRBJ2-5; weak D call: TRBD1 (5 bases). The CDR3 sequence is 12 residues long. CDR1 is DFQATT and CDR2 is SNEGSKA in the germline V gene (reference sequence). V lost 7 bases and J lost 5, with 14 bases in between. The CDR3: CSVPGAGETQYF. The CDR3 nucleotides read TGCAGTGTCCCAGGCGCAGGGGAGACCCAGTACTTC.

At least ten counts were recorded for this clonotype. The CDR3 sequence is CASTQAGVNTGELFF. In nucleotides, the CDR3 is TGTGCCAGCACTCAGGCGGGCGTGAACACCGGGGAGCTGTTTTTT. The chain has TRBV4-2 and TRBJ2-2, with D possibly TRBD2 on 5 matching bases. CDR1 is LGHNA, CDR2 YNFKEQ, per germline. The CDR3 runs 15 residues. The ends were cut back, 7 bases at V and 1 base at J, with 13 bases in the middle.

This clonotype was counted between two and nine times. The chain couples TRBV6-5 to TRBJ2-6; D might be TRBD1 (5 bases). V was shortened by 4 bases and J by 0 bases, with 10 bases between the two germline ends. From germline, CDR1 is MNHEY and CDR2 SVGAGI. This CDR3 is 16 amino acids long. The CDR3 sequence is CASSSQTVSGANVLTF. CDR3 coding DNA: TGTGCCAGCAGTTCCCAGACAGTCTCTGGGGCCAACGTCCTGACTTTC.

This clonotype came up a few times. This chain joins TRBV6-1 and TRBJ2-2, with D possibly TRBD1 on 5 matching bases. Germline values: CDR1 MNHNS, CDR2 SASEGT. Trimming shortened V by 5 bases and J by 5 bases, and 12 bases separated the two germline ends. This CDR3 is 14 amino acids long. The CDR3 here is CASSPGYGTGELFF. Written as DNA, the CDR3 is TGTGCCAGCAGTCCAGGGTACGGGACCGGGGAGCTGTTTTTT.

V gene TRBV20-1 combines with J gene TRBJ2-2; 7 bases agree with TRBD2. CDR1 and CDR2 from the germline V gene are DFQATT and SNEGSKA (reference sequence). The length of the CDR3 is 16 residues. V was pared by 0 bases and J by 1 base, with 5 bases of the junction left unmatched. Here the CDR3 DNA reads TGCAGTGCTAGAGATCGTGGGAGGGTGAACACCGGGGAGCTGTTTTTT. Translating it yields CSARDRGRVNTGELFF.

The DNA for the CDR3 is TGCGCCAGCAGCACCGGGCTCGACAATGAGCAGTTCTTC. Its translation is CASSTGLDNEQFF. This chain joins TRBV5-1 and TRBJ2-1; D call uncertain. The CDR3 loop spans 13 amino acids. Trimming removed 4 bases from V and 5 bases from J, with 10 bases in between. CDR1 and CDR2 from the germline V gene are SGHRS and YFSETQ.

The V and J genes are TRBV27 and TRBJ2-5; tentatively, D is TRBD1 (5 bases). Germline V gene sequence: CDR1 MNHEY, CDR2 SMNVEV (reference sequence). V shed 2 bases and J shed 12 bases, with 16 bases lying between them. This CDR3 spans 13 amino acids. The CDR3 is CASSLDQGAPEYF. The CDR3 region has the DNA TGTGCCAGCAGTTTAGATCAAGGGGCCCCTGAGTACTTC.

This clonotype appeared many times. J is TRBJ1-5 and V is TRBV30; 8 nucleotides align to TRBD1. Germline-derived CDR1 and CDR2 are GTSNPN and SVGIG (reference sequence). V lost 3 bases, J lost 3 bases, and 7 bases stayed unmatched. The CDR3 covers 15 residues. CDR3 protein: CAWSRTGLNNQPQHF. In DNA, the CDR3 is TGTGCCTGGAGCCGGACAGGGTTGAACAATCAGCCCCAGCATTTT.

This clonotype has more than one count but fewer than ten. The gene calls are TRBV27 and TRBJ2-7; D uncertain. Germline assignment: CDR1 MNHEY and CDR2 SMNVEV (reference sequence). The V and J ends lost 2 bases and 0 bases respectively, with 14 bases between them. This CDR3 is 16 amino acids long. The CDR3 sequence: CASSLAGRTLSYEQYF. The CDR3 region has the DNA TGTGCCAGCAGTTTAGCTGGCAGGACCCTCTCCTACGAGCAGTACTTC.

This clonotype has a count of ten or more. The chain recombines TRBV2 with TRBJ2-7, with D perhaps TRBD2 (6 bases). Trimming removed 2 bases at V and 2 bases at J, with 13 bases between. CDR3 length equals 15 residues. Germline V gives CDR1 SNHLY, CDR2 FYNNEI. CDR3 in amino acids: CASSEMLAFAYEQYF. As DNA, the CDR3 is TGTGCCAGCAGTGAAATGCTAGCGTTCGCCTACGAGCAGTACTTC.

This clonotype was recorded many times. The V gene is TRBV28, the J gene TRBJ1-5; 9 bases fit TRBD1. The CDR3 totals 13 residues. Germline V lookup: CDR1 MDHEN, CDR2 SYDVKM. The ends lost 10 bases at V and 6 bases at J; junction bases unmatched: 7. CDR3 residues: CATAGTGFQPQHF. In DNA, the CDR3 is TGTGCCACCGCCGGGACAGGGTTTCAGCCCCAGCATTTT.